This T cell receptor (beta chain) was documented in a study of graft-versus-host responses after intestinal transplantation. Study background: Transplant recipients had multivisceral, liver-intestinal, or isolated intestinal grafts.

On this clone: The antigen remains undetermined.

Trimming shortened V by 4 bases and J by 0 bases, and 16 bases separated the two germline ends. CDR3 length equals 16 residues. Germline-derived CDR1 and CDR2 are SNHLY and FYNNEI. Clones were sequenced by immunoSEQ multiplex PCR, and TCRdb holds only the in-frame ones, with some missing. The sample includes over 65,000 clones, 85% to 95% of them seen just once. V gene TRBV2 combines with J gene TRBJ2-7, with D perhaps assigned TRBD1 or TRBD2 (5 bases each). The input for sequencing was unstimulated CD8+ T cells sorted from spleen or lymph node cells, taken before transplant. The receptor was isolated from a human donor who was the organ donor for an intestinal transplant. The CDR3 bases are TGTGCCAGCAGTGGACAAGGTAGGGACGGCTCCTACGAGCAGTACTTC. Its protein product is CASSGQGRDGSYEQYF. Filled out from reference TRBV2 and TRBJ2-7, the complete variable domain reads EPEVTQTPSHQVTQMGQEVILRCVPISNHLYFYWYRQILGQKVEFLVSFYNNEISEKSEIFDDQFSVERPDGSNFTLKIRSTKLEDSAMYFCASSGQGRDGSYEQYFGPGTRLTVT.